This TCR beta chain was documented in a study of patients and donors after allogeneic stem cell transplantation. TCRdb called the RT-PCR reads again in MiXCR, with one record for every CDR3 protein. This table has approximately 150,000 distinct CDR3 sequences, approximately 24% appearing once. Germline V gives CDR1 DFQATT, CDR2 SNEGSKA (reference sequence). The germline V and J ends were trimmed by 0 bases and 1 base, with 13 bases remaining between them. The CDR3 consists of 15 residues. Sequencing was performed on blood, either unsorted or a sorted T cell fraction (not recorded which). The receptor's source is a human donor who was either an allogeneic HSCT recipient or a stem cell or donor lymphocyte infusion donor (not recorded which). It is not recorded whose cells these are; they may come from a transplant donor. The V and J genes are TRBV20-1 and TRBJ2-7; D not resolved. The CDR3 region has the DNA TGCAGTGCTAGAGATCGAGACACCAATTCCTACGAGCAGTACTTC. This gives the protein CSARDRDTNSYEQYF.